A single sample is the source of the 11 T cell receptor beta chains below, sequenced in a study of human T cells and chemical hapten exposure. Time point denoted: pre-sensitization, week 0. Sample treatment: therapeutic diphenylcyclopropenone sensitization with weekly scalp DPC. TCRdb fed the RACE reads into MiXCR, producing one record per CDR3 protein. Among about 98,000 distinct CDR3 sequences, about a tenth were seen once, and the ten largest hold about 3.1%. The sequencing used whole blood, collected in connection with sensitization to the hapten diphenylcyclopropenone (DPC). The receptor source for this set is a woman aged 55-69 years with alopecia areata. Some clones in this sample may be carry-over from other donors' samples.

This clonotype was detected ten times or more. At one boundary the junction diverges from the germline segment, which might be a read error. The J gene is TRBJ2-3, the V gene TRBV7-7, with 12 positions matching TRBD2. CDR3 length: 16 residues. Germline CDR1 SSHAT, CDR2 FNYEAQ (reference sequence). Here the CDR3 DNA reads TGTGCTAGCAGCAGCGGACTAGCGGGAACCACAGATACGCAGTATTTT. This translates into CASSSGLAGTTDTQYF.

This clonotype occurred a few times. This CDR3 reads CSARDYSGGTDTQYF. DNA of the CDR3: TGCAGTGCTAGAGATTACAGCGGGGGTACAGATACGCAGTATTTT. The rearrangement links TRBV20-1 to TRBJ2-3; 8 nucleotides agree with TRBD2. CDR3 length: 15 residues. Germline values: CDR1 DFQATT, CDR2 SNEGSKA (reference sequence). Trimming took 0 bases from V and 3 from J; bases not matched to a gene: 5.

This clonotype was observed many times. This chain connects TRBV20-1 to TRBJ2-3, with 7 bases fitting TRBD2. Germline trimming cut 5 bases from V and 1 base from J; bases unmatched to any gene: 3. Germline values: CDR1 DFQATT, CDR2 SNEGSKA (reference sequence). The CDR3 covers 13 residues. CDR3 DNA sequence: TGCAGTGCTGTAGCGGGTCGCACAGATACGCAGTATTTT. Translated, it gives CSAVAGRTDTQYF.

The rearrangement uses TRBV5-1 and TRBJ2-7; 10 bases are shared with TRBD2. V dropped 1 base and J dropped 6; count of bases not matched to a gene: 7. The CDR3 loop spans 15 amino acids. The germline V gene has CDR1 SGHRS and CDR2 YFSETQ. The CDR3 DNA reads TGCGCCAGCAGCTTGAGGGCTAGCGGGGGACGCGAGCAGTACTTC. It is translated as CASSLRASGGREQYF. Supplemented by reference TRBV5-1 and TRBJ2-7, the full variable domain reads KAGVTQTPRYLIKTRGQQVTLSCSPISGHRSVSWYQQTPGQGLQFLFEYFSETQRNKGNFPGRFSGRQFSNSRSEMNVSTLELGDSALYLCASSLRASGGREQYFGPGTRLTVT.

This clonotype was counted at least ten times. The rearrangement links TRBV20-1 to TRBJ1-2; TRBD1 matches 7 bases. This CDR3 is built from 17 residues. V lost 0 bases, J lost 4 bases, and 14 bases stayed unmatched. Germline CDR1 and CDR2: DFQATT and SNEGSKA (reference sequence). The CDR3: CSARDLTGVVWVYGYTF. Written as DNA, the CDR3 is TGCAGTGCTAGAGATCTAACAGGGGTCGTGTGGGTCTATGGCTACACCTTC.

This clonotype has just a few counts. The rearrangement uses TRBV10-3 and TRBJ2-3; TRBD1 agrees at 8 bases. This CDR3 comprises 13 residues. Germline CDR1 reads ENHRY; CDR2 reads SYGVKD. V gave up 4 bases and J gave up 6 bases; unmatched junction bases: 3. The CDR3 loop reads CAISGTGTDTQYF. CDR3 bases: TGTGCCATCAGTGGGACAGGGACGGATACGCAGTATTTT.

This chain joins TRBV12-3 or TRBV12-4 and TRBJ1-1, with no clear D. The CDR3 is 12 amino acids. V lost 4 bases to trimming and J lost 6 bases, with 9 bases between them. The chain's CDR3 is CASSYGSAEAFF. CDR3 in DNA: TGTGCCAGCAGTTATGGGAGCGCTGAAGCTTTCTTT.

This clonotype has a count of ten or more. The gene calls are TRBV10-3 and TRBJ1-5; D unresolved. Trimming stripped 0 bases from V and 1 base from J, with 4 bases between. This CDR3 comprises 14 residues. Germline V gene lookup returns CDR1 ENHRY and CDR2 SYGVKD. The CDR3 protein is CAISESWSNQPQHF. CDR3 nucleotide sequence: TGTGCCATCAGTGAGTCGTGGAGCAATCAGCCCCAGCATTTT.

This clonotype was seen repeatedly, ten times or more. V usage is TRBV6-1 and J usage is TRBJ2-2, with TRBD2 matching over 8 bases. Trimming at V came to 4 bases and at J to 3 bases, leaving 10 bases not matched to a gene. Germline V CDR1 and CDR2: MNHNS, SASEGT. There are 17 residues in the CDR3. This chain's CDR3 is CASSGSAGGRHTGELFF. The CDR3 nucleotides read TGTGCCAGCAGTGGGTCGGCGGGGGGACGCCACACCGGGGAGCTGTTTTTT.

This clonotype has a count of ten or more. The CDR3 protein is CASSQNAGQGKAFF. In DNA form, the CDR3 reads TGTGCCAGCAGCCAAAACGCGGGACAGGGTAAAGCTTTCTTT. The V gene is TRBV3-1, the J gene TRBJ1-1, with 9 bases identical to TRBD1. Germline V gene data show CDR1 as LGHDT and CDR2 as YNNKEL (reference sequence). The CDR3 contains 14 residues. With V trimmed by 2 bases and J by 9 bases, 7 bases remained unmatched.

This clonotype has a handful of counts. At one boundary the junction diverges from the germline segment, which might be a read error. The chain has TRBV7-7 and TRBJ1-1; no firm D call. Per the germline V gene, CDR1 is SSHAT and CDR2 is FNYEAQ (reference sequence). The CDR3 runs 15 residues. The chain's CDR3 is CASSPWTGRNTEAFF. The DNA of the CDR3 is TGTGCTAGCAGCCCATGGACGGGGAGGAACACTGAAGCTTTCTTT.